These T cell receptor beta chains were read from a single sample in a study of OX40 agonist ivuxolimab in advanced cancers. Method: immunoSEQ multiplex PCR; TCRdb's copy keeps in-frame clones and lacks some. The repertoire has 30,000 to 35,000 clones, over 90% of them found once; the top ten carry about a quarter. Sequencing was performed on CD4+ or CD8+ T cells sorted from blood, taken in a trial of the OX40 agonist ivuxolimab. These receptors were obtained from an adult with an advanced solid tumor such as melanoma, head and neck, liver or kidney cancer. CDR3s leave out the opening cysteine and the closing phenylalanine or tryptophan.

CDR3: ASSMSGGPLDTQY
V: TRBV19
J: TRBJ2-3
length: 13

CDR3: ASSGRVWTEAF
V: TRBV2
J: TRBJ1-1
length: 11

CDR3: ASSPRPEGGQSKNIQY
V: TRBV11-1
J: TRBJ2-4
length: 16

CDR3: ASSTVHTGSQETQY
V: TRBV27
J: TRBJ2-5
length: 14

CDR3: ASSLSTGGAGTDTQY
V: TRBV28
J: TRBJ2-3
length: 15

CDR3: ATSRGSEAF
V: TRBV15
J: TRBJ1-1
length: 9

CDR3: SASQGYEQF
V: TRBV20-1
J: TRBJ2-1
length: 9

CDR3: ASSEVPYQETQY
V: TRBV10-2
J: TRBJ2-5
length: 12

CDR3: ASSFGGANYGYT
V: TRBV27
J: TRBJ1-2
length: 12

CDR3: ASSLIQGARYGYT
V: TRBV28
J: TRBJ1-2
length: 13

CDR3: ASSFSPRTGGGNEQF
V: TRBV7-9
J: TRBJ2-1
length: 15

CDR3: ASSFGGTEAF
V: TRBV5-6
J: TRBJ1-1
length: 10

CDR3: ASSLYGQGGQPQH
V: TRBV2
J: TRBJ1-5
length: 13

CDR3: VTEHANTGELF
V: TRBV6-5
J: TRBJ2-2
length: 11

CDR3: ASSYWHPGGTEAF
V: TRBV6-6
J: TRBJ1-1
length: 13

CDR3: ASSLRGLGVYEQY
V: TRBV27
J: TRBJ2-7
length: 13

CDR3: ASSQKAATVFEQY
V: TRBV4-1
J: TRBJ2-7
length: 13

CDR3: ASSVGTATNEKLF
V: TRBV9
J: TRBJ1-4
length: 13

CDR3: ARGTSGSWGEQF
V: TRBV7-9
J: TRBJ2-1
length: 12

CDR3: ASSQGAYTQY
V: TRBV4-1
J: TRBJ2-3
length: 10

CDR3: ASSSGESNEKLF
V: TRBV7-9
J: TRBJ1-4
length: 12

CDR3: ASSSAPAGTDEQY
V: TRBV5-1
J: TRBJ2-7
length: 13

CDR3: ASSLSAEDTEAF
V: TRBV27
J: TRBJ1-1
length: 12

CDR3: ASTPPGTATDTQY
V: TRBV27
J: TRBJ2-3
length: 13

CDR3: ASSSPKFGTANGYT
V: TRBV7-9
J: TRBJ1-2
length: 14

CDR3: ASSLGQSKFVDSPLH
V: TRBV5-5
J: TRBJ1-6
length: 15

CDR3: SGVTQGGGTEAF
V: TRBV29-1
J: TRBJ1-1
length: 12

CDR3: ASSPTRGYEQY
V: TRBV11-2
J: TRBJ2-7
length: 11

CDR3: ASSPRLAGGDSTDTQY
V: TRBV13
J: TRBJ2-3
length: 16

CDR3: ASSFPSEVYNEQF
V: TRBV28
J: TRBJ2-1
length: 13

CDR3: ASRRGRQYEQY
V: TRBV10-1
J: TRBJ2-7
length: 11

CDR3: ASSQDWGEASYEQY
V: TRBV4-3
J: TRBJ2-7
length: 14

CDR3: ASSLFGGNYEQY
V: TRBV11-2
J: TRBJ2-7
length: 12

CDR3: ASSQGVSPEQY
V: TRBV4-1
J: TRBJ2-7
length: 11

CDR3: ASSALLTGPGNTIY
V: TRBV2
J: TRBJ1-3
length: 14

CDR3: ASGPGQMYNEQF
V: TRBV9
J: TRBJ2-1
length: 12

CDR3: ASSPRDRVTIYEQY
V: TRBV6-6
J: TRBJ2-7
length: 14

CDR3: ASSPTGLNTEAF
V: TRBV9
J: TRBJ1-1
length: 12

CDR3: ASSQDGNEQY
V: TRBV4-1
J: TRBJ2-7
length: 10

CDR3: ASSANRDRGIHEQF
V: TRBV9
J: TRBJ2-1
length: 14

CDR3: ASSPQGASNEQF
V: TRBV11-3
J: TRBJ2-1
length: 12

CDR3: ASRWVSNEKLF
V: TRBV6-6
J: TRBJ1-4
length: 11

CDR3: ASSEEGYTDTQY
V: TRBV9
J: TRBJ2-3
length: 12

CDR3: ASSPNLSGANVLT
V: TRBV7-2
J: TRBJ2-6
length: 13

CDR3: ASRPGLAATGELF
V: TRBV19
J: TRBJ2-2
length: 13

CDR3: ASSLGQGNQPQH
V: TRBV9
J: TRBJ1-5
length: 12

CDR3: ASSSLGQGNTEAF
V: TRBV7-3
J: TRBJ1-1
length: 13

CDR3: ASSLVGSTEAF
V: TRBV5-1
J: TRBJ1-1
length: 11

CDR3: ASSSDTRRGFYNEQF
V: TRBV7-6
J: TRBJ2-1
length: 15

CDR3: ASSPLDSPYEQY
V: TRBV7-9
J: TRBJ2-7
length: 12

CDR3: ASSSETQY
V: TRBV28
J: TRBJ2-5
length: 8

CDR3: ATYKGKDDYGYT
V: TRBV21-1
J: TRBJ1-2
length: 12

CDR3: ASSPIRALYEKLF
V: TRBV4-3
J: TRBJ1-4
length: 13

CDR3: ASSHIQGGNTEAF
V: TRBV4-1
J: TRBJ1-1
length: 13

CDR3: SVDMGVGYT
V: TRBV29-1
J: TRBJ1-2
length: 9